The source of this T cell receptor beta chain is a study of CD8 T cells in ankylosing spondylitis. Library preparation for TCR beta used quantitative 5'-RACE with molecular barcodes. TCRdb reprocessed the 5' RACE reads via MiXCR and lists one record per CDR3 protein. The sample lists a few hundred thousand distinct CDR3 sequences, roughly 8% occurring once. Whole-study findings and limits: The study looked at matched synovial fluid samples from ankylosing spondylitis patients. Disease-linked clones were reported to be significantly enriched there. Disease-associated clones were CD8+ and fairly uncommon in peripheral blood. In the blood and synovial fluid of reactive arthritis, some motif variants had been previously reported. Blood from ankylosing spondylitis patients appeared to carry a characteristic roughly 8-variant TCR beta motif.

The V gene's germline CDR1 is DFQATT and CDR2 SNEGSKA (reference sequence). The length of the CDR3 is 18 residues. V was pared by 0 bases and J by 3 bases, with 20 bases between. Turning to this clonotype: What it binds is not known.

The TCR originated in a male donor with ankylosing spondylitis. The sample consisted of blood, either unsorted or a sorted T cell fraction (not recorded which). This chain connects TRBV20-1 to TRBJ1-4; no definite D call. The CDR3 loop reads CSARDPTAVLNSNEKLFF. DNA for the CDR3: TGCAGTGCTAGAGATCCCACCGCGGTGCTTAATTCTAATGAAAAACTGTTTTTT.